The 27 T cell receptor beta chains in this list originate from one sample, sequenced in a study of T cell repertoires in cytomegalovirus infection (dated by TCRdb to about 2019). Data came from an Illumina HiSeq 1500. In TCRdb, the public reads were trimmed at Q25 with fastp and aligned with MiXCR, with productive beta chains retained. Under each unique CDR3 protein, matching rows form one entry showing the most common genes and DNA. For this sample the table gives 600,000 to 800,000 distinct CDR3 sequences, of which approximately 24% were detected only once. The biggest ten clones account for 6.5% to 10% of the sample. Sequencing was performed on CD8+ T cells from PBMCs. All receptors derive from a human donor in good health (CMV status not recorded). Some clones in this sample may be carry-over from other donors' samples.

The rearrangement joins TRBV24-1 to TRBJ2-3; TRBD2 matches 7 bases. The germline gives CDR1 KGHDR, CDR2 SFDVKD. This CDR3 comprises 14 residues. Trimming removed 5 bases from V and 2 bases from J; junction bases left unmatched: 3. CDR3 in amino acids: CATSVAGVTDTQYF. CDR3 DNA: TGTGCCACCAGTGTGGCGGGGGTCACAGATACGCAGTATTTT.

The sample holds many counts of this clonotype. The rearrangement uses TRBV28 and TRBJ2-1; possible D gene TRBD1, 6 bases. V gave up 6 bases and J gave up 0 bases, with 15 bases separating them. Germline loops: CDR1 MDHEN, CDR2 SYDVKM. The CDR3 sequence is 16 residues long. CDR3 DNA: TGTGCCAGCAGCCCTTTAGGACAGAGCTCCTACAATGAGCAGTTCTTC. As protein: CASSPLGQSSYNEQFF.

This clonotype was counted many times. This rearrangement joins TRBV7-2 to TRBJ2-1; 7 bases agree with TRBD1. V gave up 5 bases and J gave up 4 bases; unmatched junction bases: 5. Per the germline V gene, CDR1 is SGHTA and CDR2 is FQGNSA. CDR3 size: 14 residues. CDR3 sequence (DNA): TGTGCCAGCAGCGAGGGGGCGCCTTACAATGAGCAGTTCTTC. Translating gives CASSEGAPYNEQFF.

This clonotype was seen repeatedly, ten times or more. This chain joins TRBV6-6 and TRBJ2-5; D remains unclear. The ends were cut back, 0 bases at V and 0 bases at J, with 2 bases in the middle. Germline CDR1 reads MNHNY; CDR2 reads SVGAGI (reference sequence). CDR3 length equals 13 residues. The chain's CDR3 is CASSYSYQETQYF. The CDR3 DNA follows: TGTGCCAGCAGTTACTCATACCAAGAGACCCAGTACTTC.

There are a few counts of this clonotype. The V gene is TRBV4-3, the J gene TRBJ2-3; possibly TRBD1 for D (6 bases). V was trimmed by 1 base and J by 3 bases, leaving 17 bases between them. CDR3 length: 17 residues. Germline CDR1 and CDR2: LGHNA and YSLEER. CDR3 in amino acids: CASSQGPAGVETDTQYF. CDR3 DNA: TGCGCCAGCAGCCAAGGCCCGGCAGGGGTCGAGACAGATACGCAGTATTTT.

This clonotype has only a few counts. The rearrangement links TRBV29-1 to TRBJ2-3; D is unclear. Looked up from germline, CDR1 is SQVTM and CDR2 is ANQGSEA. Trimming left V 5 bases short and J 4 bases short, with 10 bases between. The CDR3 totals 12 residues. The CDR3 coding sequence is TGCAGCGTTCCAGGACGATCAGATACGCAGTATTTT. Translating gives CSVPGRSDTQYF.

The V and J genes are TRBV20-1 and TRBJ1-5, with TRBD1 identical over 8 bases. V lost 4 bases and J lost 5; bases outside the gene matches: 4. Looked up from germline, CDR1 is DFQATT and CDR2 is SNEGSKA (reference sequence). This CDR3 has 13 amino acids. This CDR3 reads CSAIRGRDQPQHF. The CDR3 DNA reads as TGCAGTGCTATCAGGGGGCGCGATCAGCCCCAGCATTTT.

The V gene is TRBV12-3 or TRBV12-4, the J gene TRBJ2-7, with D possibly being TRBD2 (7 bases). The V and J ends lost 4 bases and 3 bases respectively, with 16 bases between them. This CDR3 is built from 15 residues. CDR3: CASSSGRGAGYEQYV. The CDR3 nucleotides are TGTGCCAGCAGTTCCGGCCGGGGGGCGGGCTACGAGCAGTACGTC.

Points on this clonotype: A clone one base away is much larger, so this may be a read error. The genes are TRBV11-1 and TRBJ1-2; no firm D call. The CDR3 consists of 15 residues. Germline loops: CDR1 SGHAT, CDR2 FQDESV (reference sequence). Trimming stripped 5 bases from V and 3 bases from J, with 16 bases between. CDR3 nucleotides: TGTGCCAGCAGCCTAGGCCTCTACGATGACTATGGCTACACCTTC. Protein product: CASSLGLYDDYGYTF.

About this clonotype itself: This may come from a read error, since a much larger clone is one base off. J is TRBJ2-2 and V is TRBV25-1; unclear D gene. This CDR3 contains 16 residues. The V gene's germline CDR1 is MGHDK and CDR2 SYGVNS. CDR3 sequence reads: CVSSESRQMNTGELFF. The DNA of the CDR3 is TGTGTCAGCAGTGAATCCAGGCAAATGAACACCGGGGAGCTGTTTTTT.

This chain uses TRBV20-1 with TRBJ2-7, with D possibly matching TRBD1 (6 bases). The CDR3 is 13 residues long. The V gene's germline CDR1 is DFQATT and CDR2 SNEGSKA (reference sequence). Trimming removed 1 base at V and 4 bases at J, with 11 bases between. CDR3 amino acids: CSARGGQRYEQYF. CDR3 bases: TGCAGTGCTAGAGGAGGACAGAGATACGAGCAGTACTTC.

The chain carries TRBV9 and TRBJ2-7; TRBD2 matches 8 bases. CDR1 is SGDLS and CDR2 is YYNGEE in the germline V gene. This CDR3 region has 14 residues. Trimming at V came to 2 bases and at J to 4 bases, leaving 5 bases not matched to a gene. The CDR3 spells CASSVRGDTYEQYF. CDR3 bases: TGTGCCAGCAGCGTGCGGGGGGATACTTACGAGCAGTACTTC.

There are many counts of this clonotype. The gene calls are TRBV12-5 and TRBJ2-3; D possibly corresponds to TRBD1 (6 bases). This CDR3 has 17 amino acids. Germline V gene data show CDR1 as LGHNT and CDR2 as FRNRAP. V lost 1 base, J lost 2 bases, and 16 bases lay in between. CDR3 DNA sequence: TGTGCTAGTGGTTTGGACGTGACAGGAGCCGACACAGATACGCAGTATTTT. This sequence encodes CASGLDVTGADTDTQYF.

This chain connects TRBV20-1 to TRBJ1-1; perhaps TRBD1 as D (5 bases). CDR1 DFQATT and CDR2 SNEGSKA come from the germline V gene (reference sequence). There are 15 residues in the CDR3. V dropped 0 bases and J dropped 3 bases, with 14 bases sitting between them. This CDR3 reads CSARDRGDRYTEAFF. The CDR3 DNA follows: TGCAGTGCTAGAGATAGAGGGGATCGGTACACTGAAGCTTTCTTT.

Notes on this clonotype: A junction end diverges from the germline sequence, so it may reflect a read error. This chain links TRBV14 with TRBJ1-2, with TRBD1 as a possible D gene (5 bases). The CDR3 is 16 amino acids. The germline gives CDR1 SGHDN, CDR2 FVKESK. CDR3 sequence: CASRQVKGTFTYGYTF. The CDR3 DNA follows: TGTGCCAGCAGGCAAGTGAAGGGGACCTTCACTTATGGCTACACCTTC.

This clonotype was seen many times. The chain combines TRBV6-2 or TRBV6-3 with TRBJ2-2; D unresolved. The germline CDR1 and CDR2 sequences are MNHEY and SVGEGT. The V end lost 2 bases, the J end lost 7 bases, and 14 bases lay between the germline ends. The CDR3 has 15 residues. The CDR3 DNA is TGTGCCAGCAGTTACAGGCCACCGGGTTACGGGGAGCTGTTTTTT. Its protein product is CASSYRPPGYGELFF.

V gene TRBV11-2 combines with J gene TRBJ2-6; D unresolved. With 5 bases removed from V and 0 bases from J, the gap between germline ends came to 8 bases. This CDR3 spans 15 amino acids. From germline, CDR1 is SGHAT and CDR2 FQNNGV. The CDR3 DNA reads TGTGCCAGCAGCCAGCACTTCTCTGGGGCCAACGTCCTGACTTTC. It yields the protein CASSQHFSGANVLTF.

This clonotype was observed at least ten times. The rearrangement uses TRBV7-9 and TRBJ2-1; D gene uncertain. In germline, CDR1 is SEHNR, CDR2 FQNEAQ (reference sequence). Trimming removed 1 base from V and 0 bases from J, with 4 bases in between. The CDR3 length is 14 residues. The CDR3, as DNA: TGTGCCAGCAGCTTAGAAAGCTCCTACAATGAGCAGTTCTTC. Residues: CASSLESSYNEQFF.

The chain carries TRBV19 and TRBJ2-1; 9 bases align to TRBD1. With V trimmed by 5 bases and J by 4 bases, 24 bases remained unmatched. The CDR3 runs 21 residues. Germline CDR1 is LNHDA and CDR2 is SQIVND (reference sequence). CDR3 coding DNA: TGTGCCAGTAGTCCGACCCGACCCGGGACAGGGCGAGATGCCATGTACAATGAGCAGTTCTTC. This sequence encodes CASSPTRPGTGRDAMYNEQFF.

This clonotype was picked up a small number of times. The chain couples TRBV15 to TRBJ2-2; the match to TRBD2 covers 7 bases. Germline V CDR1 and CDR2: LNHNV, YYDKDF (reference sequence). The CDR3 consists of 16 residues. V trimming: 4 bases; J trimming: 0 bases; junction bases outside the gene matches: 5. The CDR3 spells CATSISRGANTGELFF. The CDR3 nucleotides are TGTGCCACCAGCATCTCCCGGGGGGCGAACACCGGGGAGCTGTTTTTT.

J is TRBJ2-7 and V is TRBV14; D ambiguous. The germline V gene encodes CDR1 SGHDN and CDR2 FVKESK. This CDR3 has 12 residues. Trimming cost V 0 bases and J 6 bases, with 6 bases left between them. CDR3 region: CASSQENREQYF. The CDR3 bases are TGTGCCAGCAGCCAAGAAAACCGCGAGCAGTACTTC.

This chain links TRBV27 with TRBJ2-5; D is possibly TRBD1 (6 bases). Trimming removed 5 bases from V and 7 bases from J, with 11 bases in between. This CDR3 has 12 amino acids. The germline gives CDR1 MNHEY, CDR2 SMNVEV (reference sequence). The CDR3 spells CASSTTGGTQYF. The CDR3 region has the DNA TGTGCCAGCAGTACGACAGGAGGGACCCAGTACTTC.

This clonotype showed up many times. This chain uses TRBV4-2 with TRBJ2-3; a possible D gene is TRBD1 (6 bases). This CDR3 has 13 amino acids. Germline V gene data show CDR1 as LGHNA and CDR2 as YNFKEQ. Trimming took 6 bases from V and 4 from J, leaving 11 bases between them. The CDR3, as DNA: TGTGCCAGCAGGCCAACAGGGTCAGATACGCAGTATTTT. This sequence encodes CASRPTGSDTQYF.

The chain joins TRBV6-2 or TRBV6-3 to TRBJ1-5, with D hard to call. This CDR3 region has 14 residues. V lost 2 bases, J lost 7 bases, and 12 bases lay in between. Germline V gene lookup returns CDR1 MNHEY and CDR2 SVGEGT. CDR3 DNA sequence: TGTGCCAGCAGTTACCGGGGAATGCAACAGCCCCAGCATTTT. Its protein is CASSYRGMQQPQHF.

There are a few counts of this clonotype. This chain joins TRBV7-9 and TRBJ2-3, with TRBD2 as a possible D gene (5 bases). V was clipped by 5 bases and J by 4 bases, with 7 bases between them. CDR1 is SEHNR, CDR2 FQNEAQ, per germline (reference sequence). CDR3 length: 12 amino acids. CDR3 region: CASSRGSDTQYF. The DNA of the CDR3 is TGTGCCAGCAGCCGAGGGTCAGATACGCAGTATTTT.

This clonotype was counted between two and nine times. The CDR3 reads CASSYPGQGNYEQFF. The DNA of the CDR3 is TGTGCCAGCAGCTATCCGGGACAGGGGAACTATGAGCAGTTCTTC. V gene TRBV7-9 combines with J gene TRBJ2-1; 10 positions match TRBD1. CDR3 size: 15 residues. Losses at the gene ends were 4 bases for V and 8 bases for J; bases not matched to a gene: 8. The germline V gene encodes CDR1 SEHNR and CDR2 FQNEAQ (reference sequence).

The J gene is TRBJ1-5, the V gene TRBV18; tentative D call: TRBD1 (5 bases). The CDR3 covers 17 residues. Germline values: CDR1 KGHSH, CDR2 LQKENI. V dropped 4 bases and J dropped 2 bases, with 18 bases sitting between them. CDR3 DNA sequence: TGTGCCAGCTCACTATCTTCCAGTGGAGGGGGCAATCAGCCCCAGCATTTT. Protein: CASSLSSSGGGNQPQHF.